This TCR beta chain was sequenced in a study of shared clonotypes between healthy human individuals. The overall study: For every donor, three CD4 naive, three CD4 memory, two CD8 naive and one CD8 memory plates were used. Study conclusions and caveats: Sampling covered nothing but blood. Tissue TCR repertoires likely differ from those found in blood. Memory subsets had estimated richness that was generally smaller than that of naive subsets.

A word on this clone: What it binds is not known.

J gave up 6 bases and V 3 bases, and 19 bases lay outside the gene matches. Germline-derived CDR1 and CDR2 are LNHDA and SQIVND (reference sequence). This CDR3 spans 18 amino acids. Sorted subsets were amplified in replicate PCRs using 200 ng DNA, approximately 30,000 T cell genomes. Assay used: immunoSEQ multiplex PCR; TCRdb lists only in-frame clones, some missing. The sample yields roughly 2.5 million clones, more than 90% seen once. Material for sequencing was naive CD4+ T cells sorted from blood. Documented subset: CD45RA+ positively selected. The V and J genes are TRBV19 and TRBJ2-7; 8 positions agree with TRBD1. This clonotype was obtained from a man between 18 and 29 years old in good health. The CDR3 spells CASSMPPRGQGRFGEQYF. Here the CDR3 DNA reads TGTGCCAGTAGTATGCCCCCCCGCGGACAGGGCCGTTTTGGCGAGCAGTACTTC.